The clone carrying this T cell receptor (beta chain) was found a few times. What it binds is not known. These data are taken from a study of identical twins. Whole-study findings and limits: For out-of-frame alpha sequences shared by twins, low generation probability was in excess.

A template switching step contributed a universal primer site, while unique molecular identifiers were present in the cDNA. TCRdb redid the calling of the 5' RACE reads with MiXCR, one entry per CDR3 protein. The sample contains 200,000 to 250,000 distinct CDR3 sequences, 5.5% to 7.5% of which appear only once. These data were also filed under a second study, of T cells expressing NK-cell markers.

The TCR was taken from a woman aged 18-30 years in good health. The sequencing sample was made of CD8+ T cells sorted from blood.

The DNA for the CDR3 is TGTGCCAGCAGCGTAGATGGCTACCAAGAGACCCAGTACTTC. This encodes CASSVDGYQETQYF. V usage is TRBV9 and J usage is TRBJ2-5; D is ambiguous. There are 14 residues in the CDR3. Trimming stripped 0 bases from V and 0 bases from J, with 6 bases between. CDR1 SGDLS and CDR2 YYNGEE come from the germline V gene.